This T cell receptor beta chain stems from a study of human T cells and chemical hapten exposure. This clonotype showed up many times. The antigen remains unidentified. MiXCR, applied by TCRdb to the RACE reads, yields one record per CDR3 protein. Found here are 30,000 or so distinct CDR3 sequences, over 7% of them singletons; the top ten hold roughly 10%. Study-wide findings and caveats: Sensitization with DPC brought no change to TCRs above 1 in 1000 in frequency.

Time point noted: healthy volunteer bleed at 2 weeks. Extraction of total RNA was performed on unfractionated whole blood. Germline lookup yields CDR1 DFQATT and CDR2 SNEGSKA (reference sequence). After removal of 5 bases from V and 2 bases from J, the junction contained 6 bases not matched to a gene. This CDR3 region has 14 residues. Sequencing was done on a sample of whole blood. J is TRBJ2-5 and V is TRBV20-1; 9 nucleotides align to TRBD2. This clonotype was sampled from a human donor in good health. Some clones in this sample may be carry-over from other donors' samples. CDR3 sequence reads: CSAQRGEAQETQYF. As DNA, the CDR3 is TGCAGTGCTCAGCGGGGGGAAGCTCAAGAGACCCAGTACTTC.